Presented here are 23 T cell receptor beta chains from one specimen sequenced in a study of T cell clonality in common variable immunodeficiency. Assay used: immunoSEQ multiplex PCR; TCRdb lists only in-frame clones, some missing. There are about 81,000 clones in the sample, none observed a single time. Sequenced input: peripheral blood mononuclear cells. These receptor sequences come from a person aged 18 to 69 in good health.

In this sample, this clone turned up many times. The read is 3 residues too short to cover the CDR3 end, so that end is filled in from the germline J gene. The V and J genes are TRBV20-1 and TRBJ2-1; 14 nucleotides line up with TRBD2. The CDR3 length is 19 residues. V lost 5 bases, J lost 0 bases, and 12 bases stayed unmatched. CDR1 is DFQATT, CDR2 SNEGSKA, per germline (reference sequence). The DNA read from the CDR3 is TGCAGTGCTTTATCCCCGGGACTAGCGGGAGCTAGCTCCTACAATGAG. Its translation is CSALSPGLAGASSYNE. In full, the CDR3 is CSALSPGLAGASSYNEQFF.

Comments on this clone: The sequence runs out 3 residues before the end of the CDR3; the remainder is reconstructed from the germline J gene. The chain couples TRBV7-9 to TRBJ1-2; TRBD1 aligns across 7 bases. CDR1 is SEHNR, CDR2 FQNEAQ, per germline (reference sequence). The J segment lost 2 bases and the V segment lost 6 bases, leaving 3 bases of the junction unmatched. CDR3 length: 13 residues. The CDR3 bases that were read are TGTGCCAGCAGAGCGGGACAGAACTATGGC. It is translated as CASRAGQNYG. The whole CDR3 protein reads CASRAGQNYGYTF.

This clone was recorded at least ten times. Sequencing ends 3 residues short of the CDR3 end; the germline J gene provides the rest. This chain joins TRBV6-2 or TRBV6-3 and TRBJ2-1; D possibly corresponds to TRBD2 (6 bases). The germline V gene encodes CDR1 MNHEY and CDR2 SVGEGT. The CDR3 consists of 16 residues. V was cut by 2 bases and J by 2 bases, with 13 bases left in between. The sequenced part of the CDR3 DNA is TGTGCCAGCAGTTACGTCGCAGCGGGCCCCTACAATGAG. This sequence encodes CASSYVAAGPYNE. The whole CDR3 is CASSYVAAGPYNEQFF.

The table lists this clone with many counts. The read falls 3 residues short of the CDR3 end, and the missing part is taken from the germline J gene. J is TRBJ2-1 and V is TRBV10-3, with 13 bases matching TRBD2. The CDR3 sequence is 16 residues long. The J segment lost 0 bases and the V segment lost 6 bases, leaving 2 bases of the junction unmatched. Germline V gives CDR1 ENHRY, CDR2 SYGVKD. This chain's CDR3 is CAISGTSGTSYNEQFF. Partial CDR3 DNA: TGTGCCATCAGCGGGACTAGCGGGACCTCCTACAATGAG.

This clone showed up many times. The read terminates 3 residues before the CDR3 end, so the remaining end is supplied by the germline J gene. The V and J genes are TRBV7-8 and TRBJ2-7; D gene uncertain. Germline loops: CDR1 SGHVS, CDR2 FQNEAQ. The V and J ends lost 1 base and 6 bases respectively, with 4 bases between them. CDR3 length equals 11 residues. The CDR3 DNA, read in part, is TGTGCCAGCAGCTTAGAGGCCGAG. Protein: CASSLEAE. The complete CDR3 reads CASSLEAEQYF.

This clone was counted ten times or more. With the read ending 3 residues before the CDR3 end, the germline J gene is used to fill in that end. The rearrangement links TRBV20-1 to TRBJ2-1, with TRBD2 identical over 8 bases. The CDR3 has 14 residues. The germline V gene has CDR1 DFQATT and CDR2 SNEGSKA (reference sequence). Trimming took 6 bases from V and 0 from J; bases not matched to a gene: 4. CDR3 sequence reads: CSAESGSSYNEQFF. CDR3 DNA, as far as it was read: TGCAGTGCCGAAAGCGGGAGCTCCTACAATGAG.

The table lists this clone with many counts. Read sequence stops 3 residues before the CDR3 end, and the germline J gene provides the missing end. The V call is TRBV5-1, the J call TRBJ2-1, with TRBD2 identical over 8 bases. V lost 6 bases, J lost 4 bases, and 12 bases stayed unmatched. The germline V gene has CDR1 SGHRS and CDR2 YFSETQ. CDR3 size: 16 residues. The CDR3: CASIPGGVEIYNEQFF. The covered CDR3 bases are TGCGCCAGCATACCGGGAGGGGTCGAAATTTACAATGAG.

This clone has a count of ten or more. The read comes to an end 3 residues before the CDR3 does, leaving the germline J gene to fill in the end. The chain couples TRBV20-1 to TRBJ1-1, with a weak D call TRBD1 (5 bases). In germline, CDR1 is DFQATT, CDR2 SNEGSKA (reference sequence). The CDR3 loop spans 14 amino acids. Trimming cost V 3 bases and J 1 base, with 12 bases left between them. The CDR3 sequence is CSARVPGKNTEAFF. CDR3 bases read: TGCAGTGCTAGGGTCCCAGGGAAGAACACTGAA.

In this sample, this clone turned up many times. The read ends 3 residues early relative to the CDR3; the germline J gene fills the gap. The chain joins TRBV28 to TRBJ1-2, with D perhaps TRBD1 (6 bases). V dropped 2 bases and J dropped 2 bases, with 9 bases sitting between them. CDR1 and CDR2 (germline): MDHEN, SYDVKM. The CDR3 has 14 amino acids. The CDR3 is CASSLVQGNYGYTF. The CDR3 bases that were read are TGTGCCAGCAGTTTAGTACAGGGAAACTATGGC.

This clone was seen repeatedly, ten times or more. The CDR3 end falls 3 residues outside the read, so it is completed with the germline J gene. The rearrangement links TRBV2 to TRBJ1-5, with 7 bases lining up with TRBD1. The CDR3 runs to 13 residues. Germline V gene lookup returns CDR1 SNHLY and CDR2 FYNNEI. V shed 9 bases and J 3 bases; nucleotides not matched to a gene: 5. CDR3 amino acids: CASPDRDNQPQHF. The covered CDR3 bases are TGTGCCAGTCCCGACAGGGACAATCAGCCC.

This clone was recorded many times. The read gets to within 3 residues of the CDR3 end, and the germline J gene fills in the rest. The chain employs TRBV12-3 or TRBV12-4 and TRBJ2-7, with D perhaps TRBD1 (6 bases). This CDR3 contains 14 residues. Trimming stripped 6 bases from V and 2 bases from J, with 14 bases between. The CDR3 loop is CASSPQGYTYEQYF. CDR3 bases read: TGTGCCAGCAGCCCGCAGGGGTATACCTACGAG.

Ten or more counts support this clone. Read sequence stops 3 residues before the CDR3 end, and the germline J gene provides the missing end. The chain combines TRBV10-3 with TRBJ2-7; TRBD1 matches 11 bases. CDR3 length: 13 amino acids. Unmatched junction bases numbered 5, after V lost 9 bases and J lost 4 bases. Germline V gene data show CDR1 as ENHRY and CDR2 as SYGVKD. The CDR3 DNA, read in part, is TGTGCCATTAATAGGGACAGGGGGTACGAG. It yields the protein CAINRDRGYE. The full CDR3 reads CAINRDRGYEQYF.

The sample holds many counts of this clone. The read ends 3 residues shy of where the CDR3 ends; the end is completed using the germline J gene. The chain employs TRBV7-3 and TRBJ2-2; no definite D call. Trimming left V 5 bases short and J 0 bases short, with 10 bases between. This CDR3 has 15 amino acids. The germline gives CDR1 SGHTA, CDR2 FQGTGA. The covered CDR3 bases are TGTGCCAGCAGCCCGACTGCCGCGAACACCGGGGAG. Encoded protein: CASSPTAANTGE. The entire CDR3 protein is CASSPTAANTGELFF.

About this clone itself: The missing CDR3 end, 3 residues past where the read stops, is filled in from the germline J gene. The chain uses TRBV20-1 and TRBJ2-7; 13 bases agree with TRBD2. The CDR3 consists of 14 residues. The germline V gene encodes CDR1 DFQATT and CDR2 SNEGSKA (reference sequence). V shed 5 bases, J shed 4 bases, and the junction held 5 bases outside the gene matches. This CDR3 reads CSASRTSGRYEQYF. The CDR3 DNA, read in part, is TGCAGTGCTTCAAGGACTAGCGGGAGATACGAG.

This clone has ten or more counts. The read ends 3 residues early relative to the CDR3; the germline J gene fills the gap. This chain uses TRBV11-2 with TRBJ2-1; D is unclear. Deletions cut 4 bases from V and 0 bases from J, with 4 bases between. There are 13 residues in the CDR3. Looked up from germline, CDR1 is SGHAT and CDR2 is FQNNGV. CDR3: CASSSNSYNEQFF. Incomplete CDR3 DNA: TGTGCCAGCAGCTCCAACTCCTACAATGAG.

This clone occurred many times. Sequencing ends 3 residues short of the CDR3 end; the germline J gene provides the rest. The J gene is TRBJ2-1, the V gene TRBV12-3 or TRBV12-4, with D possibly TRBD1 on 5 matching bases. This CDR3 has 14 residues. The V and J ends lost 2 bases and 8 bases respectively, with 13 bases between them. CDR3 residues: CASSLKSRVDEQFF. CDR3 DNA (partial): TGTGCCAGCAGTTTAAAGTCCAGGGTCGATGAG.

At least ten counts were recorded for this clone. The read terminates 3 residues before the CDR3 end, so the remaining end is supplied by the germline J gene. The rearrangement links TRBV20-1 to TRBJ2-1; a weak D match, TRBD2 (5 bases). Per the germline V gene, CDR1 is DFQATT and CDR2 is SNEGSKA (reference sequence). The V and J ends lost 5 bases and 0 bases respectively, with 11 bases between them. CDR3 length: 14 residues. This CDR3 reads CSALGAVSYNEQFF. The part of the CDR3 DNA that was read is TGCAGTGCTCTGGGAGCGGTCTCCTACAATGAG.

Many counts were recorded for this clone. The read ends 3 residues early relative to the CDR3; the germline J gene fills the gap. This chain links TRBV7-3 with TRBJ1-1, with 9 bases that match TRBD1. The CDR3 runs to 16 residues. Per the germline V gene, CDR1 is SGHTA and CDR2 is FQGTGA. The CDR3 DNA, read in part, is TGTGCCAGCAGCTTAAATGACAGGGGGGTTCCCCCTGCC. This sequence encodes CASSLNDRGVPPA. From start to end, the CDR3 is CASSLNDRGVPPAAFF.

This clone came up many times. The observed sequence ends 3 residues before the CDR3 terminus, with the missing tail filled in from the germline J gene. The same CDR3 is also encoded by other DNA sequences in this sample. V gene TRBV20-1 combines with J gene TRBJ2-7; 7 bases are shared with TRBD2. Germline values: CDR1 DFQATT, CDR2 SNEGSKA (reference sequence). J gave up 0 bases and V 3 bases, and 2 bases lay outside the gene matches. This CDR3 has 13 residues. The CDR3 reads CSARRGSSYEQYF. CDR3 bases read: TGCAGTGCTAGGCGGGGGAGCTCCTACGAG.

This clone was found many times. The DNA ends 3 residues before the CDR3 does, and the rest of the CDR3 is filled in from the germline J gene. The chain combines TRBV29-1 with TRBJ1-2; a weak D match, TRBD1 (5 bases). Germline V lookup: CDR1 SQVTM, CDR2 ANQGSEA. The CDR3 has 11 amino acids. The ends were cut back, 3 bases at V and 5 bases at J, with 7 bases in the middle. The DNA read from the CDR3 is TGCAGCGTTGAGACAGATTATGGC. Residues: CSVETDYG. The full CDR3 reads CSVETDYGYTF. The variable domain in full, with the rest retrieved from reference TRBV29-1 and TRBJ1-2, is SAVISQKPSRDICQRGTSLTIQCQVDSQVTMMFWYRQQPGQSLTLIATANQGSEATYESGFVIDKFPISRPNLTFSTLTVSNMSPEDSSIYLCSVETDYGYTFGSGTRLTVV.

This clone was counted at least ten times. The CDR3 goes on 3 residues after the read ends, and that part is filled in from the germline J gene. The rearrangement uses TRBV29-1 and TRBJ1-5; the match to TRBD1 covers 7 bases. Germline lookup yields CDR1 SQVTM and CDR2 ANQGSEA. With V trimmed by 7 bases and J by 3 bases, 3 bases remained unmatched. The CDR3 is made up of 12 amino acids. The CDR3 bases that were read are TGCAGCGCCGGACAGGACAATCAGCCC. Protein: CSAGQDNQP. The whole CDR3 sequence is CSAGQDNQPQHF.

Many counts were recorded for this clone. The read ends 3 residues shy of where the CDR3 ends; the end is completed using the germline J gene. The J gene is TRBJ2-7, the V gene TRBV20-1; 7 nucleotides line up with TRBD1. V lost 3 bases and J lost 0; bases outside the gene matches: 5. CDR1 DFQATT and CDR2 SNEGSKA come from the germline V gene (reference sequence). The CDR3 spans 14 residues. This CDR3 reads CSARVGQDSYEQYF. The part of the CDR3 DNA that was read is TGCAGTGCTAGGGTCGGACAGGACTCCTACGAG.

At least ten counts were recorded for this clone. The sequence runs out 3 residues before the end of the CDR3; the remainder is reconstructed from the germline J gene. V gene TRBV3-1 (or the pseudogene TRBV3-2) combines with J gene TRBJ2-5; 11 nucleotides align to TRBD1. CDR1 LGHDT and CDR2 YNNKEL come from the germline V gene (reference sequence). After removal of 3 bases from V and 5 bases from J, the junction contained 5 bases not matched to a gene. The length of the CDR3 is 15 residues. The CDR3 spells CASSHGQGAGETQYF. The DNA read from the CDR3 is TGTGCCAGCAGCCACGGACAGGGGGCAGGGGAGACC.